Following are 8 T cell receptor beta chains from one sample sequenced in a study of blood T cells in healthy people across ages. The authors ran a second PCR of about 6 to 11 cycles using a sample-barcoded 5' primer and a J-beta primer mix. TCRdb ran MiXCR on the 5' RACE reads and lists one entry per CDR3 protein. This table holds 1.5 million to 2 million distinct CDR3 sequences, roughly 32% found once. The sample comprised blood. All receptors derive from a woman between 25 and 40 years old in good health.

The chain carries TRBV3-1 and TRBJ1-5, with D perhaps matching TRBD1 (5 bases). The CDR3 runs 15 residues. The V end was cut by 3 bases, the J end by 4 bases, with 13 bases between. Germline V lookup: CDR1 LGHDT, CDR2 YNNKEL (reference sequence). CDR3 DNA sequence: TGTGCCAGCAGCCAGGGGACCCTGGGGAATCAGCCCCAGCATTTT. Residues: CASSQGTLGNQPQHF.

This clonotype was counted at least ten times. The CDR3 region is CASSSVAGSYNEQFF. The CDR3, as DNA: TGTGCCAGCAGCTCGGTAGCGGGGTCCTACAATGAGCAGTTCTTC. J is TRBJ2-1 and V is TRBV7-9; 8 bases agree with TRBD2. Losses at the gene ends were 4 bases for V and 1 base for J; bases not matched to a gene: 3. The CDR3 totals 15 residues. Germline V gene lookup returns CDR1 SEHNR and CDR2 FQNEAQ (reference sequence).

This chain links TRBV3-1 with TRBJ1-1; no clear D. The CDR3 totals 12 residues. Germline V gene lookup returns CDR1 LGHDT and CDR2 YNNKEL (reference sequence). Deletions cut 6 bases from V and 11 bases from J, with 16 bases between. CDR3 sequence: CASSQTPFMAFF. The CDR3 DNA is TGTGCCAGCAGTCAAACACCTTTCATGGCTTTCTTT.

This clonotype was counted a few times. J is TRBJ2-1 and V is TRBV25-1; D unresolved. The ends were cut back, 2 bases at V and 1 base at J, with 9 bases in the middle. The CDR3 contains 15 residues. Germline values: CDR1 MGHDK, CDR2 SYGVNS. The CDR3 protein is CASSEGFTSYNEQFF. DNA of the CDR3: TGTGCCAGCAGTGAAGGTTTCACGTCCTACAATGAGCAGTTCTTC. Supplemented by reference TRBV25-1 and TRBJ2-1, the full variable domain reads EADIYQTPRYLVIGTGKKITLECSQTMGHDKMYWYQQDPGMELHLIHYSYGVNSTEKGDLSSESTVSRIRTEHFPLTLESARPSHTSQYLCASSEGFTSYNEQFFGPGTRLTVL.

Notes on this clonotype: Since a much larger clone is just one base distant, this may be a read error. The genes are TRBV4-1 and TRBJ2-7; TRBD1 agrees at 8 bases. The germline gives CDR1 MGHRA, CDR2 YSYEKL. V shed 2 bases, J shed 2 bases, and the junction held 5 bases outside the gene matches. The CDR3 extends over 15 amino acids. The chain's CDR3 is CASSQLPGQAYEQYF. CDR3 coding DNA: TGCGCCAGCAGCCAATTACCGGGACAGGCCTACGAGCAGTACTTC.

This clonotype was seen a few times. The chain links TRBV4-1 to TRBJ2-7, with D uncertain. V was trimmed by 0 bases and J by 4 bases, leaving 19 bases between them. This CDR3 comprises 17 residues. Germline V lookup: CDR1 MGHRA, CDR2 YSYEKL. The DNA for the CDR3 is TGCGCCAGCAGCCAAGATCGGGCACAGAGTTGGTGGTACGAGCAGTACTTC. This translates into CASSQDRAQSWWYEQYF.

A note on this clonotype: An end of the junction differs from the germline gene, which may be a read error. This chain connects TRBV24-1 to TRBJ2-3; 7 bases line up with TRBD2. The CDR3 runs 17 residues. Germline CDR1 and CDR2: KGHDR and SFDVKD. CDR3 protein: CAASDFGLAERGDTQYF. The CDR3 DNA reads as TGTGCCGCCAGTGATTTTGGGCTAGCGGAGCGGGGAGACACGCAGTATTTT.

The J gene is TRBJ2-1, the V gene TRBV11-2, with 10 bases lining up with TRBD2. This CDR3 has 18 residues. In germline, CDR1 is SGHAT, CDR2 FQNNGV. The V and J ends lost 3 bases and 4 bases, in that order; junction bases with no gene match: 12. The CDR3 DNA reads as TGTGCCAGCAGCTTCCTTAGCGGGGGGACTCTACGGTACAATGAGCAGTTCTTC. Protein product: CASSFLSGGTLRYNEQFF.